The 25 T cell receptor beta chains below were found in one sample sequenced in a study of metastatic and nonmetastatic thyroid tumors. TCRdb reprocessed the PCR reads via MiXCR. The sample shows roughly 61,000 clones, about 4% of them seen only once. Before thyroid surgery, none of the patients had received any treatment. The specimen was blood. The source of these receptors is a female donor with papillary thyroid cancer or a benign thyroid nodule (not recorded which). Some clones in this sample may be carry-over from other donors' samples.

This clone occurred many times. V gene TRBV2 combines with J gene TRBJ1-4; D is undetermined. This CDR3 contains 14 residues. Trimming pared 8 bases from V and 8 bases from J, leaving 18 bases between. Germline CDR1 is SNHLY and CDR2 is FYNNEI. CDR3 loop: CASSELPRQEKLFF. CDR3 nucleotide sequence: TGTGCCAGCTCGGAACTTCCTAGACAAGAAAAACTGTTTTTT. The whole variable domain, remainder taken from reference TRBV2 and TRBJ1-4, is EPEVTQTPSHQVTQMGQEVILRCVPISNHLYFYWYRQILGQKVEFLVSFYNNEISEKSEIFDDQFSVERPDGSNFTLKIRSTKLEDSAMYFCASSELPRQEKLFFGSGTQLSVL.

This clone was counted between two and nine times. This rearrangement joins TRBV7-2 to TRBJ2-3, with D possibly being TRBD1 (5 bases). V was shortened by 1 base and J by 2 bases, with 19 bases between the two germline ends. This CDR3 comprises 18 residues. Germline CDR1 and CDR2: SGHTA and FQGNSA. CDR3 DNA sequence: TGTGCCAGCAGCTTAGACAGTCTAACAGGCAGATACACAGATACGCAGTATTTT. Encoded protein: CASSLDSLTGRYTDTQYF.

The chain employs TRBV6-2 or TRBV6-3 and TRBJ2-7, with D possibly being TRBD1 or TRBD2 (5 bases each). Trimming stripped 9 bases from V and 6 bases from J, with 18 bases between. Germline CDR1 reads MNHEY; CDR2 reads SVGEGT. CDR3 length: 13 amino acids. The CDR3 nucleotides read TGTGCCAGTACCGGGACGGGGCCATCCGAGCAGTACTTC. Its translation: CASTGTGPSEQYF.

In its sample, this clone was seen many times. CDR3: CASSQDEPNTQYF. The CDR3 DNA reads as TGTGCCAGCAGCCAGGACGAGCCGAATACGCAGTATTTT. The rearrangement uses TRBV3-1 and TRBJ2-3, with D unresolved. CDR3 length equals 13 residues. Deletions cut 3 bases from V and 7 bases from J, with 11 bases between. Germline V gives CDR1 LGHDT, CDR2 YNNKEL (reference sequence).

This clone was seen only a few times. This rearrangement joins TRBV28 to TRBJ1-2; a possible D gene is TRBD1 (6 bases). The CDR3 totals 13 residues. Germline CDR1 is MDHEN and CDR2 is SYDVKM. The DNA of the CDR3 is TGTGTCAGTAGTGTAAAGCGGGGGCTAGGCTACACCTTC. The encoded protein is CVSSVKRGLGYTF.

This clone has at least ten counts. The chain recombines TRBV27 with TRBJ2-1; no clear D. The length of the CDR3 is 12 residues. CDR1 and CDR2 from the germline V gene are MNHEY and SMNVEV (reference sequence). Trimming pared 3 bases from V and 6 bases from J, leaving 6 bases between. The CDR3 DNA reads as TGTGCCAGCAGTTTCAGAAGCAATGAGCAGTTCTTC. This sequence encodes CASSFRSNEQFF.

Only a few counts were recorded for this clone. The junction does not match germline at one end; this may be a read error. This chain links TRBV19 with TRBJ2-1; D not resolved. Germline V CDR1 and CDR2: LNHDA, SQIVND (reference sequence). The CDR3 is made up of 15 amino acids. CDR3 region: CASSMGPDCYNEQLF. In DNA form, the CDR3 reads TGTGCCAGTAGTATGGGCCCGGATTGTTACAATGAGCAGCTCTTC.

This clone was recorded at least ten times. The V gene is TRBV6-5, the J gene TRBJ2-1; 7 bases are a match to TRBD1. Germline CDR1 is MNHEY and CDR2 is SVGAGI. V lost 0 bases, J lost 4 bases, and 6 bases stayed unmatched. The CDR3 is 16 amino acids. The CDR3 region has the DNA TGTGCCAGCAGTTACTCCGGGACAGCCTCGTACAATGAGCAGTTCTTC. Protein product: CASSYSGTASYNEQFF.

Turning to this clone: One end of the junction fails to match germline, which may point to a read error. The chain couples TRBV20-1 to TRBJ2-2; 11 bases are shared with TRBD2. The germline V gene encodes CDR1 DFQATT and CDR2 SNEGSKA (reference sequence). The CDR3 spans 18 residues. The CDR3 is CSAREGTSGFGNTVELFF. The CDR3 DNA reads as TGCAGCGCTAGAGAAGGGACTAGCGGTTTCGGGAACACCGTGGAGCTGTTTTTT.

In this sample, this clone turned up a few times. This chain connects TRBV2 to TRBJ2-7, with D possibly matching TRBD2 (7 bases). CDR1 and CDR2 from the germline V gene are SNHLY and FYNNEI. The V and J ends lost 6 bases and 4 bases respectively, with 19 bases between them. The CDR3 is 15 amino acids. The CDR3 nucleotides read TGTGCCAGCAGGGGGGCGGCTAGCGGCTTTTACGAGCAGTACTTC. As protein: CASRGAASGFYEQYF.

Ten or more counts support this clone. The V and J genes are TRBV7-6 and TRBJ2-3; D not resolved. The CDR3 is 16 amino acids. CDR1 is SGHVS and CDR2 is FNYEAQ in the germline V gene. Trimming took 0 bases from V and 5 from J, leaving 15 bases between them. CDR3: CASSLAAHITGDTQYF. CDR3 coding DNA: TGTGCCAGCAGCTTAGCAGCCCATATAACCGGAGATACGCAGTATTTT.

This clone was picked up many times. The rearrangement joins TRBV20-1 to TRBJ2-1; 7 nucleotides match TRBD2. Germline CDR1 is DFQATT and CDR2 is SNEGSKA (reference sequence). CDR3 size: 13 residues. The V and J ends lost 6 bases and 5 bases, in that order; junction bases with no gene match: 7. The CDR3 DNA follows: TGCAGTGCCGGAGGGAGGGCGAACAATGAGCAGTTCTTC. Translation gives CSAGGRANNEQFF.

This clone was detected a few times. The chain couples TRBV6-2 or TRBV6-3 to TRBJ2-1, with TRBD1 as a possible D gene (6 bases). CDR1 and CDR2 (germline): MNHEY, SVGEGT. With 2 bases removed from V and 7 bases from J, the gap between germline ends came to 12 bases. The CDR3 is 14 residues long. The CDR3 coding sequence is TGTGCCAGCAGTTACAGCAGGGGCGTGAATGAGCAGTTCTTC. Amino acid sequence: CASSYSRGVNEQFF.

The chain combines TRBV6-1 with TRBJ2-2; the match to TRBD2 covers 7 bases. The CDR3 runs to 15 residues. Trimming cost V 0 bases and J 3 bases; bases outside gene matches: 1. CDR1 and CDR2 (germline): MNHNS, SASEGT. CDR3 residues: CASSEAGGYTGELFF. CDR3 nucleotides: TGTGCCAGCAGTGAAGCGGGGGGGTACACCGGGGAGCTGTTTTTT.

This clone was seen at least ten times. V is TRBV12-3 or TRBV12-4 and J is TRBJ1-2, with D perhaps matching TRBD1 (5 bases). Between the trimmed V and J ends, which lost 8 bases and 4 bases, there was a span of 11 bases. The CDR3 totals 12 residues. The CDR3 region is CASSDRAYGYTF. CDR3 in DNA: TGTGCCAGCTCTGACAGAGCCTATGGCTACACCTTC.

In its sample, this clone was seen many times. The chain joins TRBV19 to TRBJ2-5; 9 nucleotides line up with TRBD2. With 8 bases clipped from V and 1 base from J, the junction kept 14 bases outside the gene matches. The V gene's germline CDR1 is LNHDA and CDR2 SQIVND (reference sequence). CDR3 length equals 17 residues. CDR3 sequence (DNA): TGTGCCAGTCTAGTTTTCGGACTAGCGACCGTCCAAGAGACCCAGTACTTC. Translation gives CASLVFGLATVQETQYF. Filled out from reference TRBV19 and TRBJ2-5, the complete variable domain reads DGGITQSPKYLFRKEGQNVTLSCEQNLNHDAMYWYRQDPGQGLRLIYYSQIVNDFQKGDIAEGYSVSREKKESFPLTVTSAQKNPTAFYLCASLVFGLATVQETQYFGPGTRLLVL.

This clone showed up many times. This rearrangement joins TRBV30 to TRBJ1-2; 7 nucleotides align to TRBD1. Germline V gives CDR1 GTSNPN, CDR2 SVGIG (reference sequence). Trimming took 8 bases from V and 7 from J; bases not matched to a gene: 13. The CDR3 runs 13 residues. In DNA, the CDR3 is TGTGCCGGCCCCCGGGACAGCTCTGTTGGCTACACCTTC. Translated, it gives CAGPRDSSVGYTF. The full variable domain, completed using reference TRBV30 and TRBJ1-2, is SQTIHQWPATLVQPVGSPLSLECTVEGTSNPNLYWYRQAAGRGLQLLFYSVGIGQISSEVPQNLSASRPQDRQFILSSKKLLLSDSGFYLCAGPRDSSVGYTFGSGTRLTVV.

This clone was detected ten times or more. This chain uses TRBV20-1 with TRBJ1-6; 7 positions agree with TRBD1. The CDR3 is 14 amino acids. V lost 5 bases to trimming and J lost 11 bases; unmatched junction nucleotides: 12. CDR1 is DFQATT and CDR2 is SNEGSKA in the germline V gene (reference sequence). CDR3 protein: CSAQAGGRGAPLHF. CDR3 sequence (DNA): TGCAGTGCTCAAGCAGGGGGGAGGGGGGCACCCCTCCACTTT.

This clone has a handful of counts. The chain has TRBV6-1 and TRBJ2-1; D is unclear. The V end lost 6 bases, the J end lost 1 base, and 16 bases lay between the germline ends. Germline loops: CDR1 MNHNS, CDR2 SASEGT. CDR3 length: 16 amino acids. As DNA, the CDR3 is TGTGCCAGCAGCGCCAAGTCAACAGCGTCCTACAATGAGCAGTTCTTC. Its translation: CASSAKSTASYNEQFF.

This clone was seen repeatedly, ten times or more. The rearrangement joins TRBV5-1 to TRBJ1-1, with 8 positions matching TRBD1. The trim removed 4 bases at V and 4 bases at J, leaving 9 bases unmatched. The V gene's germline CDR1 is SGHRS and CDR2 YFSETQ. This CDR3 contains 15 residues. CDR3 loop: CASSAITGGVTEAFF. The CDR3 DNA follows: TGCGCCAGCAGCGCGATTACAGGGGGAGTCACTGAAGCTTTCTTT. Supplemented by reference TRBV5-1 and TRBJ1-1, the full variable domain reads KAGVTQTPRYLIKTRGQQVTLSCSPISGHRSVSWYQQTPGQGLQFLFEYFSETQRNKGNFPGRFSGRQFSNSRSEMNVSTLELGDSALYLCASSAITGGVTEAFFGQGTRLTVV.

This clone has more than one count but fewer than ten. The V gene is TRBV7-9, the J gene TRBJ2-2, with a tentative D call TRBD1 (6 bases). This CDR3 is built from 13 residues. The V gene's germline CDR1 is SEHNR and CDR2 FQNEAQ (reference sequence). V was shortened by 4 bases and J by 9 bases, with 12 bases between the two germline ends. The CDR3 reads CASSSRGDWELFF. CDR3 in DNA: TGTGCCAGCAGCTCCAGGGGTGACTGGGAGCTGTTTTTT.

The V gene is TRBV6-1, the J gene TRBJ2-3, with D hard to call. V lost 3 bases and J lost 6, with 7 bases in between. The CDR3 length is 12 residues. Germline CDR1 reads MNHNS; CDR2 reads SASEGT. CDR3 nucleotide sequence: TGTGCCAGCAGTGAGGGGTGGGATACGCAGTATTTT. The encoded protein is CASSEGWDTQYF.

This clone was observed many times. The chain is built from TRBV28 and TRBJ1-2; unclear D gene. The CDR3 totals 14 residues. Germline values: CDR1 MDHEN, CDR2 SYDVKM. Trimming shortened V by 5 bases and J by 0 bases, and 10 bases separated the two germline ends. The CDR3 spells CASSTGMSNYGYTF. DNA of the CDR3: TGTGCCAGCAGTACCGGGATGTCTAACTATGGCTACACCTTC.

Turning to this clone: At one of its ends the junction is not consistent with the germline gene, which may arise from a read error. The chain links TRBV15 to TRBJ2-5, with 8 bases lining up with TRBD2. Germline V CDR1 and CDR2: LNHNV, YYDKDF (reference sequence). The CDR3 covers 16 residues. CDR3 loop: CANSRSGRGVEETQYF. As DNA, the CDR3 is TGTGCCAACAGCAGAAGCGGGAGAGGAGTGGAAGAGACCCAGTACTTC. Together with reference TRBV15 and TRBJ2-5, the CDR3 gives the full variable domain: DAMVIQNPRYQVTQFGKPVTLSCSQTLNHNVMYWYQQKSSQAPKLLFHYYDKDFNNEADTPDNFQSRRPNTSFCFLDIRSPGLGDTAMYLCANSRSGRGVEETQYFGPGTRLLVL.

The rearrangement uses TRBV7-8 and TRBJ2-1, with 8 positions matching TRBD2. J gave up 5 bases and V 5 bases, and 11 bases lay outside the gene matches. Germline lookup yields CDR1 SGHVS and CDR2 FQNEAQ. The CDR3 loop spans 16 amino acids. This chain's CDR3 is CASSGTSGKRNNEQFF. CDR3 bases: TGTGCCAGCAGCGGTACTAGCGGAAAGAGGAACAATGAGCAGTTCTTC.